The count of the clone carrying this TCR beta chain is one. This record comes from a study of shared T cell receptors in the human thymus. TCRdb's table, derived via immunoSEQ multiplex PCR, lists solely in-frame clones and lacks some. The sample carries roughly 710,000 clones, 70% to 90% recorded once. The data were also submitted as part of a second study, on human thymus T cells. That paper states: Apparent skewing of V and J gene usage characterized both thymic and blood repertoires. Thymic repertoires of unrelated individuals were reported in related research to overlap highly.

The sequenced sample was thymocytes. This TCR came from a girl in the first two years of life with a congenital heart defect.

This CDR3 is CASSEQGEGFNEQFF. The CDR3 nucleotides read TGTGCCAGCAGCGAACAGGGGGAAGGATTCAATGAGCAGTTCTTC. The J gene is TRBJ2-1, the V gene TRBV5-6, with 8 bases lining up with TRBD1. The junction had 9 bases not matched to a gene; V was cut back by 4 bases and J by 6 bases. The CDR3 is 15 amino acids. Germline V gene sequence: CDR1 SGHDT, CDR2 YYEEEE. Looking up the rest from reference TRBV5-6 and TRBJ2-1 gives the full variable domain: DAGVTQSPTHLIKTRGQQVTLRCSPKSGHDTVSWYQQALGQGPQFIFQYYEEEERQRGNFPDRFSGHQFPNYSSELNVNALLLGDSALYLCASSEQGEGFNEQFFGPGTRLTVL.